The source of this T cell receptor (beta chain) is a study of blood T cell repertoires in COVID-19. Study-level information: COVID-19 samples from acute and convalescent phases originated in the United States, Italy and Spain. PBMCs, B-cell-depleted T cells, or T cells were the source of the cDNA or gDNA that made up the material.

This table comes from immunoSEQ multiplex PCR, and its TCRdb copy is limited to in-frame clones, with some not included. The data contain roughly 350,000 clones, roughly 90% of them singletons. This sequence originates from a woman in her twenties or thirties who had recovered from COVID-19. The sample taken for sequencing was PBMCs or T cells enriched from blood (not recorded which).

The CDR3 DNA reads as TGTGCCAGCAGCTTTGGGGGCAGTCAAGAGACCCAGTACTTC. It is translated as CASSFGGSQETQYF. The genes are TRBV7-2 and TRBJ2-5; possible D gene TRBD1, 6 bases. V lost 3 bases to trimming and J lost 2 bases, with 10 bases between them. This CDR3 is 14 amino acids long. Germline V gene data show CDR1 as SGHTA and CDR2 as FQGNSA. Based on the CDR3 plus reference TRBV7-2 and TRBJ2-5, the full variable domain is GAGVSQSPSNKVTEKGKDVELRCDPISGHTALYWYRQSLGQGLEFLIYFQGNSAPDKSGLPSDRFSAERTGGSVSTLTIQRTQQEDSAVYLCASSFGGSQETQYFGPGTRLLVL.